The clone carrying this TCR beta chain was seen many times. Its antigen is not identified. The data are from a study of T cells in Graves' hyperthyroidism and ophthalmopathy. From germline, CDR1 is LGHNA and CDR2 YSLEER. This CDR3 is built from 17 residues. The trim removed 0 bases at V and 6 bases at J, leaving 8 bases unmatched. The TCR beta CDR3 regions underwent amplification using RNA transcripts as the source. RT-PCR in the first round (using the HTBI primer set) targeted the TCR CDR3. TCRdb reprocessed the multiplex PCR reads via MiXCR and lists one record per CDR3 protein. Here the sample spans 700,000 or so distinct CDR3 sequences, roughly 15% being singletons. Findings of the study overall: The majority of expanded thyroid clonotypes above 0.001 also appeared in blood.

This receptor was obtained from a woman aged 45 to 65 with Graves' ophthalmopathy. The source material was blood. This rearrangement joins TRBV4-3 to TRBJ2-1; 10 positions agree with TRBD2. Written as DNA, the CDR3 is TGCGCCAGCAGCCAAGAACCCCTAGCGGGAGTGCCCAATGAGCAGTTCTTC. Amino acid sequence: CASSQEPLAGVPNEQFF.